The clone carrying this T cell receptor beta chain was picked up many times. CDR1 MNHNS and CDR2 SASEGT come from the germline V gene. The CDR3 runs to 15 residues. V lost 6 bases to trimming and J lost 4 bases; unmatched junction nucleotides: 11. This entry comes from a study of metastatic and nonmetastatic thyroid tumors. Authors' methods: In papillary thyroid cancer, a distant-metastasis classifier was built using CDR3 differences across clinicopathological groups. TCRdb reanalyzed the PCR reads with MiXCR. It is TCRdb's table, rather than the study itself, that gives the V and J calls and clone size. The profile shows about 47,000 clones, about 25% of them singletons. All patients reached thyroid surgery having received no treatment beforehand.

The TCR comes from a male donor with papillary thyroid cancer or a benign thyroid nodule (not recorded which). Some clones in this sample may be carry-over from other donors' samples. This chain connects TRBV6-1 to TRBJ1-2; 7 bases fit TRBD1. Sequenced sample: blood. The chain's CDR3 is CASRTARGTVYGYTF. The CDR3 bases are TGTGCCAGCAGAACTGCCCGAGGGACAGTCTATGGCTACACCTTC.